The present TCR beta chain was sequenced within a study of spatial heterogeneity in lung cancer. General study results and limits: The study found that ubiquitous and regional expanded TCR counts tracked ubiquitous and regional nonsynonymous mutations, respectively. Expanded intratumoral alpha and beta TCR counts tracked tumor mutation counts.

The time point is: sample taken at primary tumor resection. By its share, this clonotype is medium-sized (0.01 to 0.1%). Its antigen is unidentified. TCRdb analysed the 5' RACE reads with MiXCR anew, one entry per CDR3 protein. The sample yields some 6,000 distinct CDR3 sequences, around 15% seen once. Germline lookup yields CDR1 SQVTM and CDR2 ANQGSEA. This CDR3 contains 14 residues. V shed 6 bases and J shed 1 base, with 13 bases lying between them. The V call is TRBV29-1, the J call TRBJ1-5; D gene unclear. Source: lung tumor tissue, taken at surgery. This TCR came from a male donor with early-stage non-small cell lung cancer. CDR3 sequence reads: CSVAEVGSNQPQHF. The CDR3 DNA follows: TGCAGCGTCGCAGAAGTCGGCAGCAATCAGCCCCAGCATTTT.